This passage covers 5 T cell receptor beta chains from one sample sequenced in a study of graft-versus-host responses after intestinal transplantation. Which antigens these TCRs recognize remains unknown. Data came from immunoSEQ multiplex PCR; TCRdb stores just in-frame clones and leaves some out. In the table there are roughly 120,000 clones, approximately 92% of which are singletons. Sequenced here: unstimulated CD4+ T cells sorted from spleen or lymph node cells, sampled before intestinal transplant. These receptors were obtained from a human donor who received an intestinal transplant.

The genes are TRBV18 and TRBJ1-2; 7 bases match TRBD1. Germline assignment: CDR1 KGHSH and CDR2 LQKENI. Trimming removed 3 bases from V and 5 bases from J; junction bases left unmatched: 3. CDR3 length: 13 residues. The CDR3 protein is CASSPEGAYGYTF. As DNA, the CDR3 is TGTGCCAGCTCACCTGAGGGGGCGTATGGCTACACCTTC.

V and J are TRBV27 and TRBJ2-7, with D maybe TRBD2 (5 bases). The length of the CDR3 is 13 residues. Deletions cut 6 bases from V and 1 base from J, with 10 bases between. Germline V gene lookup returns CDR1 MNHEY and CDR2 SMNVEV (reference sequence). The CDR3 is CASRLEGSYEQYF. The CDR3 DNA sequence: TGTGCCAGCAGATTAGAGGGATCCTACGAGCAGTACTTC.

The chain couples TRBV5-6 to TRBJ2-3, with D perhaps matching TRBD1 or TRBD2 (5 bases each). This CDR3 spans 15 amino acids. V gave up 2 bases and J gave up 1 base, with 11 bases separating them. The germline gives CDR1 SGHDT, CDR2 YYEEEE. The CDR3 loop is CASSLSGRGTDTQYF. The CDR3 DNA reads TGTGCCAGCAGCTTATCAGGGAGAGGCACAGATACGCAGTATTTT. The complete variable domain, with remaining parts taken from reference TRBV5-6 and TRBJ2-3, reads DAGVTQSPTHLIKTRGQQVTLRCSPKSGHDTVSWYQQALGQGPQFIFQYYEEEERQRGNFPDRFSGHQFPNYSSELNVNALLLGDSALYLCASSLSGRGTDTQYFGPGTRLTVL.

The chain uses TRBV7-2 and TRBJ1-5; no clear D gene. Germline CDR1 SGHTA, CDR2 FQGNSA. Trimming stripped 5 bases from V and 3 bases from J, with 11 bases between. CDR3 length: 14 residues. CDR3 amino acids: CASSKTRVNQPQHF. The CDR3 DNA follows: TGTGCCAGCAGCAAAACTCGGGTCAATCAGCCCCAGCATTTT.

The genes are TRBV9 and TRBJ2-1; 8 bases are shared with TRBD2. CDR1 and CDR2 (germline): SGDLS, YYNGEE. Trimming cost V 2 bases and J 6 bases; bases outside gene matches: 7. The CDR3 extends over 15 amino acids. In DNA form, the CDR3 reads TGTGCCAGCAGCGTCTCGCCGGGGGGGACCAATGAGCAGTTCTTC. This codes for CASSVSPGGTNEQFF.